Listed here is a single T cell receptor (beta chain). Its antigen is still unknown. This specimen belongs to a study of graft-versus-host responses after intestinal transplantation. Study overall: Isolated intestinal, liver-intestinal, or multivisceral transplants had been given to the recipients. The study gave all recipients anti-thymocyte globulin induction, then tacrolimus and steroids for 2 to 3 years. Notes on the study in general: Graft-donor T cell macrochimerism coincided with high graft-versus-host to host-versus-graft clonal ratios in allografts.

The repertoire was sequenced with immunoSEQ multiplex PCR; TCRdb's copy has only in-frame clones and lacks some. The data hold around 96,000 clones, with about 94% observed a single time. The CDR3 length is 15 residues. With 5 bases clipped from V and 4 bases from J, the junction kept 9 bases outside the gene matches. CDR1 is SNHLY and CDR2 is FYNNEI in the germline V gene. Sequenced here: unstimulated CD4+ T cells sorted from spleen or lymph node cells, sampled before intestinal transplant. The sequence was obtained from a human donor who received an intestinal transplant. This chain connects TRBV2 to TRBJ1-1, with 8 bases that match TRBD1. CDR3 loop: CASSPTRTGTTEAFF. Written as DNA, the CDR3 is TGTGCCAGCAGTCCCACCCGGACAGGGACCACTGAAGCTTTCTTT.